This is a list of T cell receptor beta chains from one sample in a study of blood T cell repertoires in COVID-19. The repertoire was sequenced with immunoSEQ multiplex PCR; TCRdb's copy has only in-frame clones and lacks some. The repertoire holds under 250,000 clones, with about 88% as singletons. The sequenced sample was peripheral blood. The source of these receptors is a man over 45 who had recovered from COVID-19. The CDR3 runs from the conserved cysteine through the conserved F or W. D genes are given only for firm matches. For some rows the clone size is stated as once, few or many, or as a class when expanded; others skip it.

v_gene	abundance	j_gene	d_gene	CDR3nt	CDR3aa
TRBV5-1	.	TRBJ1-2	.	TGCGCCAGCAGCTTGGCTAGCGCCGACTATGGCTACACCTTC	CASSLASADYGYTF
TRBV28	.	TRBJ2-7	.	TGTGCGGCGCAGGGGAACTACGAGCAGTACTTC	CAAQGNYEQYF
TRBV24-1	few	TRBJ1-5	.	TGTGCCACCAGTGACTCCCCGACAGGTGAGTACAATCAGCCCCAGCATTTT	CATSDSPTGEYNQPQHF
TRBV11-2	few	TRBJ2-7	TRBD2	TGTGCCAGCAGCCCGAGCGGGAGCTCCTACGAGCAGTACTTC	CASSPSGSSYEQYF
TRBV10-1	.	TRBJ2-5	.	TGCGCCAGCAGCACCGGCGGATTCCGGGAGACCCAGTACTTC	CASSTGGFRETQYF
TRBV28	many	TRBJ2-3	.	TGTGCCAGCACCCTGGAGACGGGGATGACAGATACGCAGTATTTT	CASTLETGMTDTQYF
TRBV27	.	TRBJ1-3	TRBD1	TGTGCCAGCAGTCCCGGGACAGACCTCGGGCACACCATATATTTT	CASSPGTDLGHTIYF
TRBV9	.	TRBJ2-7	.	TGTGCCAGCAGCGTAGACCCTGTTGCTCGGGGCTACGAGCAGTACTTC	CASSVDPVARGYEQYF
TRBV29-1	.	TRBJ2-7	.	TGCAGCGTTGAGACTCTTCCCTCCTACGAGCAGTACTTC	CSVETLPSYEQYF
TRBV7-6	.	TRBJ2-5	.	TGTGCCAGCAGACGCCTAGCAGCGTTGATAGAGACCCAGTACTTC	CASRRLAALIETQYF
TRBV24-1	.	TRBJ2-3	TRBD2	TGTGCCACCAGTCTAGCGGGAGGGGAAGATACGCAGTATTTT	CATSLAGGEDTQYF
TRBV19	.	TRBJ1-1	.	TGTGCCAGTAGTATAGGACTGGCAGAAGCTTTCTTT	CASSIGLAEAFF
TRBV27	.	TRBJ1-2	.	TGTGCCAGCAGTTTGGTGGCGGGCTTAAACTATGGCTACACCTTC	CASSLVAGLNYGYTF
TRBV10-3	few	TRBJ2-7	TRBD2	TGTGCCATCAGCGATAGCGGGTCGAGCTCCTACGAGCAGTACTTC	CAISDSGSSSYEQYF
TRBV9	.	TRBJ2-4	TRBD2	TGTGCCAGCAGCGCCCTAGCGGGAGGGAACATTCAGTACTTC	CASSALAGGNIQYF